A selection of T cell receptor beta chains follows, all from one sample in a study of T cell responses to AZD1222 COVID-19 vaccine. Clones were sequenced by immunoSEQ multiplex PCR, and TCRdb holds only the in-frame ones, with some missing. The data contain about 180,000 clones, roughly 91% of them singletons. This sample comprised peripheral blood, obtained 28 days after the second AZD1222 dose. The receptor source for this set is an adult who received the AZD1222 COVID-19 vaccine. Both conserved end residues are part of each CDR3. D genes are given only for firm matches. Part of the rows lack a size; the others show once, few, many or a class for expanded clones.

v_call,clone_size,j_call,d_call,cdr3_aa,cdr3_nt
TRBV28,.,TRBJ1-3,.,CATGRGATGNTIYF,TGTGCCACCGGCCGGGGGGCGACTGGAAACACCATATATTTT
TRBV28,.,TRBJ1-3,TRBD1,CASRPGTGRGNTIYF,TGTGCCAGCAGACCTGGGACAGGTAGAGGAAACACCATATATTTT
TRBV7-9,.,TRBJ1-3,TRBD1,CASSQGALSGNTIYF,TGTGCCAGCAGCCAGGGGGCCCTCTCTGGAAACACCATATATTTT
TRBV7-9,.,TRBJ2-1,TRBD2,CASSPGTSDSYNEQFF,TGTGCCAGCAGCCCTGGGACTAGCGACTCCTACAATGAGCAGTTCTTC
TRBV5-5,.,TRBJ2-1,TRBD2,CASSPRAGGGYNEQFF,TGTGCCAGCAGCCCAAGGGCGGGAGGGGGGTACAATGAGCAGTTCTTC
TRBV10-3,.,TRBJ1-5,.,CAIRGGGLGQPQHF,TGTGCCATCAGGGGTGGGGGGCTAGGTCAGCCCCAGCATTTT
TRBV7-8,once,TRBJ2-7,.,CASSFAYEQYF,TGCGCCAGCAGCTTTGCCTACGAGCAGTACTTC
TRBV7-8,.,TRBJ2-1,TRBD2,CASSLVSGRTDGSYNEQFF,TGTGCCAGCAGCTTGGTTAGCGGGAGGACCGATGGCTCCTACAATGAGCAGTTCTTC
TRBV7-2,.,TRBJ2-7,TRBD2,CASSPSGGRGREQYF,TGTGCCAGCAGCCCCTCGGGCGGGAGGGGTCGGGAGCAGTACTTC
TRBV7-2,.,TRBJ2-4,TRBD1,CASSPEPTGVRNIQYF,TGTGCCAGCAGCCCCGAGCCCACAGGGGTGAGAAACATTCAGTACTTC
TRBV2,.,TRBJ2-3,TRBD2,CASARAGGSDTQYF,TGTGCCAGCGCCAGAGCGGGAGGTTCAGATACGCAGTATTTT
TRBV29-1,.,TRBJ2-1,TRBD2,CSVEDRASGVYNEQFF,TGCAGCGTTGAAGATCGAGCTAGCGGGGTATACAATGAGCAGTTCTTC
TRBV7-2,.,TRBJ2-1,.,CASSLGTVDEQFF,TGTGCCAGCAGCTTAGGGACAGTGGATGAGCAGTTCTTC
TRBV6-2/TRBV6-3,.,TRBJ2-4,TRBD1,CASSYSRTGSLQKAKNIQYF,TGTGCCAGCAGTTACTCCAGGACAGGGAGCTTACAGAAAGCCAAAAACATTCAGTACTTC
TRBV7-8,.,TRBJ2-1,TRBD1,CASSRQGDANEQFF,TGTGCCAGCAGCCGACAGGGGGACGCCAATGAGCAGTTCTTC
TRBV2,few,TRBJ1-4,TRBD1,CASRPTGGNEKLFF,TGTGCCAGCAGACCGACAGGGGGTAATGAAAAACTGTTTTTT
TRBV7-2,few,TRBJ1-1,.,CASSLAGFFLMNTEAFF,TGTGCCAGCAGCTTAGCCGGGTTTTTCCTCATGAACACTGAAGCTTTCTTT
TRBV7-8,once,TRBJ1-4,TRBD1,CASRPGQTNEKLFF,TGTGCCAGCAGGCCGGGACAGACTAATGAAAAACTGTTTTTT
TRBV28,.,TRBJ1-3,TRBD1,CASSNRGSGNTIYF,TGTGCCAGCAGTAACAGGGGCTCTGGAAACACCATATATTTT
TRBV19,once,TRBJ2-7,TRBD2,CASSITVSGRSEQYF,TGTGCCAGTAGTATAACTGTTAGCGGGAGATCCGAGCAGTACTTC
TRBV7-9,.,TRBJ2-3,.,CASSPADTQYF,TGTGCCAGCAGCCCGGCAGATACGCAGTATTTT
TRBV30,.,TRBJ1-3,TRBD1,CAWKQGALGNTIYF,TGTGCCTGGAAACAGGGGGCGCTAGGAAACACCATATATTTT
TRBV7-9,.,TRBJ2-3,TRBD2,CASSSRLAGNTDTQYF,TGTGCCAGCAGCTCTAGACTAGCGGGGAACACAGATACGCAGTATTTT
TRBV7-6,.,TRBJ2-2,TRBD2,CASSLSLSLGSGRGNTGELFF,TGTGCCAGCAGCTTATCCCTCTCCCTGGGTAGCGGGAGGGGGAACACCGGGGAGCTGTTTTTT
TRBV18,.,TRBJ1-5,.,CASSPPGGRAQPQHF,TGTGCCAGCTCACCTCCGGGAGGGAGGGCTCAGCCCCAGCATTTT
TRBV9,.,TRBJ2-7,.,CASSRSSGLSSYEQYF,TGTGCCAGCAGTCGGTCGTCGGGGTTGAGCTCCTACGAGCAGTACTTC
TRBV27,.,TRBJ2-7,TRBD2,CASRGLDLYEQYF,TGTGCCAGCAGGGGACTAGATTTATACGAGCAGTACTTC
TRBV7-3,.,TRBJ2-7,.,CASSSNYEQYF,TGTGCCAGCAGCTCGAATTACGAGCAGTACTTC